Detailed here is one T cell receptor beta chain. As yet, its antigen is unknown. Germline values: CDR1 SGHAT, CDR2 FQNNGV. The CDR3 loop spans 16 amino acids. Trimming took 7 bases from V and 5 from J, leaving 22 bases between them. The data stem from a study of T cell repertoires in cytomegalovirus infection. As for the study in general: An indication of both CMV infection and matching HLA type came from public TCR beta signatures.

Study-level results: In two of eight donors, the top clonotype was HLA-C-restricted CMV-specific. Cumulative public TCR beta family frequency identified carriers of CMV plus the relevant HLA.

TCRdb fed the reads into MiXCR, producing one record per CDR3 protein. The table lists around 490,000 distinct CDR3 sequences, about 26% of them singletons, with around 13% in the top ten. The sequence derives from a human donor in good health (CMV status not recorded). Some clones in this sample may be carry-over from other donors' samples. The chain is built from TRBV11-2 and TRBJ2-3; weak D call: TRBD2 (6 bases). The sequencing sample was made of PBMCs. CDR3 protein: CASTLFSGPFRDTQYF. The DNA for the CDR3 is TGTGCCAGCACCCTATTTAGCGGACCCTTCAGAGATACGCAGTATTTT.